This TCR beta chain was observed in a study of blood T cell repertoires in COVID-19. Study at large: Sample material is recorded as cDNA or gDNA derived from T cells, B-cell-depleted T cells, or PBMCs.

The germline V gene encodes CDR1 SGHRS and CDR2 YFSETQ. V was pared by 0 bases and J by 5 bases, with 11 bases between. This CDR3 has 14 residues. Per the original methods: How many nucleated cells were present was estimated from reference gene primer amplification. This table comes from immunoSEQ multiplex PCR, and its TCRdb copy is limited to in-frame clones, with some not included. That table is the source of V, J and clone size, and D and trimming were worked out from the DNA. This table has about 74,000 clones, 88% appearing once. The sample consisted of peripheral blood. J is TRBJ1-2 and V is TRBV5-1, with unresolved D. The sequence was collected from a man aged 65 to 85 with active or convalescent COVID-19. The CDR3 DNA sequence: TGCGCCAGCAGCTTGGCTACGGACTCTTATGGCTACACCTTC. It translates to CASSLATDSYGYTF.